This paragraph reports one T cell receptor beta chain. The sample is drawn from a study of regulatory T cells in long-lasting Graves disease. Both iRepertoire HTBI primers and Arm-PCR of CDR3 regions were used to build the TCR beta libraries. Via MiXCR, TCRdb re-called the multiplex PCR reads, giving one row per CDR3 protein. Of a few hundred thousand distinct CDR3 sequences in the sample, roughly 15% are singletons; the top ten hold approximately 17%. Time point specified: newly diagnosed GD, antithyroid drugs for less than 3 months. From RNA extracted from PBMCs, the TCR library was made. These records were also assigned to another study, of T cells in Graves' hyperthyroidism and ophthalmopathy. That investigation notes: Within blood appeared most thyroid clonotypes that had expanded above 0.001.

This material consisted of peripheral blood mononuclear cells (PBMCs), taken at new diagnosis, from a patient treated with antithyroid drugs. This clonotype originated in a woman aged 45-60 years with Graves disease.

The CDR3 protein is CASSLLGQTGNTIYF. CDR3 nucleotide sequence: TGCGCCAGCAGCCTGCTGGGGCAGACTGGAAACACCATATATTTT. The V and J genes are TRBV5-1 and TRBJ1-3; possibly TRBD1 for D (5 bases). Trimming left V 4 bases short and J 2 bases short, with 13 bases between. This CDR3 is built from 15 residues. CDR1 is SGHRS and CDR2 is YFSETQ in the germline V gene.